The 23 T cell receptor beta chains in this list originate from one sample, sequenced in a study of T-cell memory formation after mild COVID-19. TCRdb re-analysed the 5' RACE reads in MiXCR, keeping a single row per CDR3 protein. The table shows about 100,000 distinct CDR3 sequences, with 15% to 20% occurring only once. The sequenced sample was PBMCs or a T cell subset sorted from them (not recorded which). The receptor set was obtained from a man between 18 and 35 years old who had mild COVID-19 (a few samples of this study predate the infection). Cell type and time point are not known.

This clonotype has a handful of counts. The chain couples TRBV12-3 or TRBV12-4 to TRBJ1-4, with 10 positions matching TRBD1. The CDR3 covers 13 residues. V was pared by 6 bases and J by 5 bases, with 0 bases of the junction left unmatched. The CDR3 DNA reads as TGTGCCAGCAGGGGACAGGGGAATGAAAAACTGTTTTTT. It encodes CASRGQGNEKLFF.

The chain has TRBV7-3 and TRBJ2-1; possible D gene TRBD2, 6 bases. V was trimmed by 11 bases and J by 10 bases, leaving 9 bases between them. The CDR3 has 9 amino acids. Germline assignment: CDR1 SGHTA and CDR2 FQGTGA. The CDR3 reads CAPAGEQFF. The CDR3 region has the DNA TGTGCCCCTGCGGGGGAGCAGTTCTTC.

J is TRBJ2-4 and V is TRBV15, with 7 nucleotides matching TRBD2. The ends lost 4 bases at V and 6 bases at J; junction bases unmatched: 3. Germline V gene sequence: CDR1 LNHNV, CDR2 YYDKDF (reference sequence). The CDR3 runs to 13 residues. The CDR3 protein is CATSIGGGNIQYF. CDR3 sequence (DNA): TGTGCCACCAGCATTGGGGGGGGAAACATTCAGTACTTC.

This clonotype was found a few times. The chain carries TRBV6-5 and TRBJ1-6; the D gene is possibly TRBD1 (5 bases). The CDR3 sequence is 14 residues long. The germline gives CDR1 MNHEY, CDR2 SVGAGI. V shed 4 bases and J shed 7 bases, with 11 bases lying between them. The CDR3, as DNA: TGTGCCAGCAGTTTGGGGACGGAGAATTCACCCCTCCACTTT. Protein: CASSLGTENSPLHF.

This clonotype occurred a few times. This rearrangement joins TRBV12-3 or TRBV12-4 to TRBJ1-2, with D possibly matching TRBD1 (5 bases). V lost 3 bases, J lost 10 bases, and 12 bases lay in between. CDR3 length equals 12 residues. In DNA form, the CDR3 reads TGTGCCAGCAGTTTGGGGCAACAGGTCTACACCTTC. Translation: CASSLGQQVYTF.

The rearrangement joins TRBV6-5 to TRBJ1-4; D is ambiguous. The germline gives CDR1 MNHEY, CDR2 SVGAGI. The CDR3 is made up of 13 amino acids. V dropped 11 bases and J dropped 7 bases, with 17 bases sitting between them. The CDR3 sequence is CASRLGRREKLFF. CDR3 nucleotide sequence: TGTGCCTCGCGGTTGGGGAGGCGTGAAAAACTGTTTTTT.

This clonotype showed up just a few times. The genes are TRBV20-1 and TRBJ2-7, with TRBD1 matching over 8 bases. This CDR3 has 14 amino acids. The V gene's germline CDR1 is DFQATT and CDR2 SNEGSKA (reference sequence). The ends lost 1 base at V and 2 bases at J; junction bases unmatched: 4. This CDR3 is CSARARDRTYEQYF. Here the CDR3 DNA reads TGCAGTGCTAGAGCTAGGGACAGGACCTACGAGCAGTACTTC.

There are a few counts of this clonotype. This chain uses TRBV7-8 with TRBJ2-3, with TRBD1 identical over 7 bases. The ends lost 8 bases at V and 3 bases at J; junction bases unmatched: 8. CDR3 length: 14 amino acids. Germline assignment: CDR1 SGHVS and CDR2 FQNEAQ. As DNA, the CDR3 is TGTGCCAGCCGACAGGGTAGAACGACAGATACGCAGTATTTT. Encoded protein: CASRQGRTTDTQYF.

The table lists this clonotype with a few counts. The CDR3 nucleotides are TGTGCCAGCAGCTTAGGGGGGGACGTGGATACGCAGTATTTT. This codes for CASSLGGDVDTQYF. The chain links TRBV7-2 to TRBJ2-3, with D maybe TRBD2 (6 bases). The V and J ends lost 1 base and 6 bases respectively, with 11 bases between them. This CDR3 is 14 amino acids long. Germline V CDR1 and CDR2: SGHTA, FQGNSA.

The chain employs TRBV30 and TRBJ1-2; D may be TRBD1 (6 bases). The germline gives CDR1 GTSNPN, CDR2 SVGIG (reference sequence). V was shortened by 2 bases and J by 2 bases, with 9 bases between the two germline ends. The length of the CDR3 is 13 residues. The CDR3 DNA sequence: TGTGCCTGGAGTCCGGACAGCAACTATGGCTACACCTTC. This sequence encodes CAWSPDSNYGYTF.

The chain links TRBV10-3 to TRBJ1-5, with D unclear. Germline V gene data show CDR1 as ENHRY and CDR2 as SYGVKD. V gave up 11 bases and J gave up 2 bases, with 10 bases separating them. This CDR3 spans 12 amino acids. CDR3 sequence: CAARTGNQPQHF. As DNA, the CDR3 is TGTGCCGCCCGGACGGGCAATCAGCCCCAGCATTTT.

The chain recombines TRBV10-3 with TRBJ1-3, with no clear D. Germline CDR1 ENHRY, CDR2 SYGVKD. V was pared by 8 bases and J by 3 bases, with 2 bases between. This CDR3 region has 10 residues. DNA of the CDR3: TGTGCCATCGGTGGAAACACCATATATTTT. Its translation: CAIGGNTIYF.

The V call is TRBV10-3, the J call TRBJ1-5; TRBD1 might be the D (6 bases). CDR3 length: 12 amino acids. V was trimmed by 10 bases and J by 5 bases, leaving 12 bases between them. Germline loops: CDR1 ENHRY, CDR2 SYGVKD. The CDR3 DNA is TGTGCCACCTCGGACAGTTATCAGCCCCAGCATTTT. Its translation is CATSDSYQPQHF.

This clonotype was counted between two and nine times. This sequence joins TRBV20-1 and TRBJ2-7; TRBD2 might be the D (6 bases). Deletions cut 6 bases from V and 4 bases from J, with 19 bases between. The CDR3 runs 14 residues. CDR1 and CDR2 (germline): DFQATT, SNEGSKA (reference sequence). CDR3 DNA sequence: TGCAGTGCCCCCCGGGGGTGGGGCAGGTACGAGCAGTACTTC. It specifies CSAPRGWGRYEQYF.

The chain recombines TRBV20-1 with TRBJ2-4; 7 bases are shared with TRBD2. V was clipped by 0 bases and J by 4 bases; unmatched bases: 0. Looked up from germline, CDR1 is DFQATT and CDR2 is SNEGSKA (reference sequence). The CDR3 loop spans 13 amino acids. The CDR3 DNA follows: TGCAGTGCTAGAGATAGCGGGAAAAACATTCAGTACTTC. This encodes CSARDSGKNIQYF.

This sequence joins TRBV5-1 and TRBJ2-1; the D is unclear. Looked up from germline, CDR1 is SGHRS and CDR2 is YFSETQ. The CDR3 is made up of 15 amino acids. Trimming cost V 2 bases and J 4 bases, with 13 bases left between them. CDR3 in amino acids: CASSFGSTTYNEQFF. The CDR3 DNA is TGCGCCAGCAGCTTCGGATCCACCACATACAATGAGCAGTTCTTC.

The CDR3 DNA follows: TGTGCCAGCAGCTTAGAGTCGCTTTTACTGGGCAATGAGCAGTTCTTC. Amino acids: CASSLESLLLGNEQFF. The rearrangement uses TRBV7-2 and TRBJ2-1; D unclear. Looked up from germline, CDR1 is SGHTA and CDR2 is FQGNSA. The CDR3 consists of 16 residues. The germline V and J ends were trimmed by 1 base and 6 bases, with 16 bases remaining between them.

The chain is built from TRBV5-5 and TRBJ1-1; D gene uncertain. CDR1 is SGHKS, CDR2 YYEKEE, per germline (reference sequence). There are 12 residues in the CDR3. V was cut by 4 bases and J by 7 bases, with 11 bases left in between. CDR3 nucleotides: TGTGCCAGCAGCCGCGAGACGTTTGAAGCTTTCTTT. Translating gives CASSRETFEAFF.

This clonotype came up a few times. The chain couples TRBV11-2 to TRBJ2-1, with 10 bases identical to TRBD2. The germline V gene encodes CDR1 SGHAT and CDR2 FQNNGV. The V segment lost 4 bases and the J segment 9 bases; nucleotides outside the gene matches: 12. This CDR3 spans 16 amino acids. The CDR3 bases are TGTGCCAGCAGCTCCCGGGGAGCGGGGGGGCCGTCTGAGCAGTTCTTC. It specifies CASSSRGAGGPSEQFF.

This sequence joins TRBV19 and TRBJ1-6; D not resolved. The V gene lost 1 base and the J gene lost 6 bases, with 13 bases spanning the gap. The CDR3 sequence is 16 residues long. Germline loops: CDR1 LNHDA, CDR2 SQIVND (reference sequence). CDR3 in DNA: TGTGCCAGTAGTATAGGGCGGAGGAGTCTTAATTCACCCCTCCACTTT. This codes for CASSIGRRSLNSPLHF. Using reference TRBV19 and TRBJ1-6 for the parts outside the CDR3, the full variable domain is DGGITQSPKYLFRKEGQNVTLSCEQNLNHDAMYWYRQDPGQGLRLIYYSQIVNDFQKGDIAEGYSVSREKKESFPLTVTSAQKNPTAFYLCASSIGRRSLNSPLHFGNGTRLTVT.

The V gene is TRBV5-1, the J gene TRBJ2-3, with 9 nucleotides matching TRBD1. With 4 bases clipped from V and 4 bases from J, the junction kept 16 bases outside the gene matches. This CDR3 is 18 amino acids long. Germline V gives CDR1 SGHRS, CDR2 YFSETQ. CDR3 residues: CASSLGTGWGLLPDTQYF. For the CDR3, the DNA is TGCGCCAGCAGCCTCGGGACAGGGTGGGGTCTGCTACCAGATACGCAGTATTTT.

Only a few counts were recorded for this clonotype. The rearrangement uses TRBV5-1 and TRBJ2-2, with 7 bases aligning to TRBD1. The germline V gene encodes CDR1 SGHRS and CDR2 YFSETQ. This CDR3 is built from 15 residues. V shed 5 bases and J 2 bases; nucleotides not matched to a gene: 6. CDR3 sequence: CASSWTGENTGELFF. The DNA for the CDR3 is TGCGCCAGCAGTTGGACAGGCGAAAACACCGGGGAGCTGTTTTTT.

This rearrangement joins TRBV7-2 to TRBJ1-2, with TRBD1 as a possible D gene (6 bases). Deletions cut 1 base from V and 3 bases from J, with 9 bases between. This CDR3 is 14 amino acids long. The germline gives CDR1 SGHTA, CDR2 FQGNSA. The CDR3 nucleotides are TGTGCCAGCAGCTTAGGGGGGGCGGACTATGGCTACACCTTC. It encodes CASSLGGADYGYTF.